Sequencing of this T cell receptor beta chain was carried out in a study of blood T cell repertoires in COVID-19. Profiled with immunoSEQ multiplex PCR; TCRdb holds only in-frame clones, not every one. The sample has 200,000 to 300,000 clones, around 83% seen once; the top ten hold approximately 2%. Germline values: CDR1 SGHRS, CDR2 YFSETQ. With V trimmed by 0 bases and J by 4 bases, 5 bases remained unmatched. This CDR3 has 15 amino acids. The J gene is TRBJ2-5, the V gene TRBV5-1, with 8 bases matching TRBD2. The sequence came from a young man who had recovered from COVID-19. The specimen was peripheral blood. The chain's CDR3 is CASSLGRGVGETQYF. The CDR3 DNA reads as TGCGCCAGCAGCTTGGGGCGGGGGGTCGGAGAGACCCAGTACTTC.